Following are 10 T cell receptor beta chains from one sample sequenced in a study of OX40 agonist ivuxolimab in advanced cancers. The repertoire was sequenced with immunoSEQ multiplex PCR; TCRdb's copy has only in-frame clones and lacks some. The sample lists tens of thousands of clones, roughly 87% occurring once. Sequences were derived from CD4+ or CD8+ T cells sorted from blood, sampled in a trial of the OX40 agonist ivuxolimab. Receptors were obtained from an adult with an advanced solid tumor such as melanoma, head and neck, liver or kidney cancer.

The V and J genes are TRBV7-2 and TRBJ1-2, with 7 positions matching TRBD1. Looked up from germline, CDR1 is SGHTA and CDR2 is FQGNSA. The CDR3 has 14 residues. The trim removed 4 bases at V and 5 bases at J, leaving 7 bases unmatched. The DNA of the CDR3 is TGTGCCAGCAGCTCGGTCCAGGGGGTTTATGGCTACACCTTC. Translating gives CASSSVQGVYGYTF.

This clone came up once. J is TRBJ2-3 and V is TRBV7-2, with D possibly matching TRBD1 (6 bases). V was shortened by 5 bases and J by 0 bases, with 9 bases between the two germline ends. The CDR3 sequence is 14 residues long. Germline CDR1 and CDR2: SGHTA and FQGNSA. The CDR3 DNA is TGTGCCAGCAGCCTACAGGGAAGCACAGATACGCAGTATTTT. Translating gives CASSLQGSTDTQYF.

A note on this clone: The same CDR3 also results from other DNA sequences found in this sample. This chain uses TRBV20-1 with TRBJ1-1; D ambiguous. Trimming cost V 2 bases and J 2 bases, with 0 bases left between them. CDR3 size: 10 residues. Germline-derived CDR1 and CDR2 are DFQATT and SNEGSKA (reference sequence). The CDR3 DNA follows: TGCAGTGCTAGAAACACTGAAGCTTTCTTT. Translating it yields CSARNTEAFF.

The CDR3 loop reads CASSRAAGNTIYF. CDR3 in DNA: TGCGCCAGCAGCCGGGCGGCTGGAAACACCATATATTTT. The rearrangement links TRBV5-1 to TRBJ1-3, with D unresolved. CDR3 length: 13 residues. The germline V gene encodes CDR1 SGHRS and CDR2 YFSETQ. Between the trimmed V and J ends, which lost 4 bases and 2 bases, there was a span of 7 bases.

The genes are TRBV27 and TRBJ2-1, with D possibly TRBD1 on 6 matching bases. V lost 4 bases to trimming and J lost 4 bases, with 17 bases between them. Germline V gene data show CDR1 as MNHEY and CDR2 as SMNVEV (reference sequence). The CDR3 is 16 residues long. For the CDR3, the DNA is TGTGCCAGCAGTTATTCATACCAGGGGAATTACAATGAGCAGTTCTTC. Its protein is CASSYSYQGNYNEQFF.

A single count supports this clone. The chain carries TRBV28 and TRBJ2-1; D gene unclear. Germline V gives CDR1 MDHEN, CDR2 SYDVKM. This CDR3 contains 17 residues. Trimming pared 5 bases from V and 0 bases from J, leaving 17 bases between. Written as DNA, the CDR3 is TGTGCCAGCAGTCCCCAGTGGCCTAGAAGCTCCTACAATGAGCAGTTCTTC. This sequence encodes CASSPQWPRSSYNEQFF.

The chain couples TRBV19 to TRBJ1-2; maybe TRBD1 (6 bases). V lost 7 bases, J lost 4 bases, and 10 bases lay in between. The CDR3 has 12 residues. Germline V gene lookup returns CDR1 LNHDA and CDR2 SQIVND (reference sequence). CDR3 in DNA: TGTGCCAGTAAACAGGGCCCCTATGGCTACACCTTC. It encodes CASKQGPYGYTF.

The rearrangement uses TRBV29-1 and TRBJ2-2, with TRBD1 matching over 7 bases. CDR1 and CDR2 (germline): SQVTM, ANQGSEA. With 7 bases clipped from V and 7 bases from J, the junction kept 12 bases outside the gene matches. The CDR3 length is 14 residues. The CDR3 spells CSAIDRDAIGELFF. CDR3 in DNA: TGCAGCGCCATAGACAGGGACGCCATCGGGGAGCTGTTTTTT.

CDR3 in amino acids: CASSRLATNTGELFF. The CDR3 bases are TGTGCCAGCTCACGACTAGCTACGAACACCGGGGAGCTGTTTTTT. The rearrangement links TRBV18 to TRBJ2-2, with 7 bases aligning to TRBD2. Germline V gives CDR1 KGHSH, CDR2 LQKENI. CDR3 length equals 15 residues. J gave up 0 bases and V 4 bases, and 2 bases lay outside the gene matches.

This chain uses TRBV4-1 with TRBJ2-1; 9 bases agree with TRBD1. CDR3 length: 15 amino acids. Germline CDR1 is MGHRA and CDR2 is YSYEKL. V shed 1 base and J 9 bases; nucleotides not matched to a gene: 7. CDR3 coding DNA: TGCGCCAGCAGCCAAGTGGGGACAGGGCGAGGTGAGCAGTTCTTC. Residues: CASSQVGTGRGEQFF.